One sample yielded the 21 T cell receptor beta chains listed below, sequenced in a study of blood T cell repertoires in COVID-19. Libraries were prepared by immunoSEQ multiplex PCR; TCRdb keeps only in-frame clonotypes and omits some of them. The sample holds about 270,000 clones, approximately 83% seen once. The sample was peripheral blood. Receptor source: a woman in her fifties or sixties who had recovered from COVID-19.

V is TRBV3-1 (or the pseudogene TRBV3-2) and J is TRBJ2-1, with D possibly TRBD1 on 5 matching bases. V lost 4 bases and J 6 bases, leaving 7 bases between the germline ends. CDR1 is LGHDT and CDR2 is YNNKEL in the germline V gene (reference sequence). There are 12 residues in the CDR3. The CDR3: CASSPQGNEQFF. In DNA form, the CDR3 reads TGTGCCAGCAGCCCCCAGGGCAATGAGCAGTTCTTC.

V gene TRBV27 combines with J gene TRBJ1-6; D is uncertain. This CDR3 comprises 15 residues. Germline-derived CDR1 and CDR2 are MNHEY and SMNVEV (reference sequence). The germline V and J ends were trimmed by 1 base and 7 bases, with 11 bases remaining between them. The CDR3 loop reads CASSLYGQANSPLHF. For the CDR3, the DNA is TGTGCCAGCAGTTTATATGGGCAAGCAAATTCACCCCTCCACTTT.

The J gene is TRBJ1-1, the V gene TRBV6-6; 10 nucleotides line up with TRBD1. With V trimmed by 5 bases and J by 0 bases, 24 bases remained unmatched. Germline CDR1 is MNHNY and CDR2 is SVGAGI (reference sequence). The CDR3 runs 22 residues. The CDR3 DNA reads as TGTGCCAGCAGTCCGTCCCTGTTTGACAGGGGGCGCTGGGACATTATGAACACTGAAGCTTTCTTT. This encodes CASSPSLFDRGRWDIMNTEAFF.

This chain links TRBV14 with TRBJ2-1; 13 nucleotides line up with TRBD2. J gave up 6 bases and V 3 bases, and 11 bases lay outside the gene matches. The CDR3 totals 18 residues. Germline V gives CDR1 SGHDN, CDR2 FVKESK. The CDR3, as DNA: TGTGCCAGCAGCCAGGGGGGCCTGGGACTAGCGGGGCCCAATGAGCAGTTCTTC. It yields the protein CASSQGGLGLAGPNEQFF.

There are a few counts of this clone. This chain joins TRBV5-1 and TRBJ2-7; tentatively, D is TRBD1 (8 bases). Per germline, CDR1 SGHRS and CDR2 YFSETQ. CDR3 length equals 15 residues. V gave up 2 bases and J gave up 7 bases, with 19 bases separating them. As DNA, the CDR3 is TGCGCCAGCAGCTTTCAAAATTACAGGGGGGGAGAGCAGTACTTC. This codes for CASSFQNYRGGEQYF.

The rearrangement joins TRBV7-3 to TRBJ2-2; 8 bases align to TRBD1. The J segment lost 1 base and the V segment lost 5 bases, leaving 3 bases of the junction unmatched. The germline CDR1 and CDR2 sequences are SGHTA and FQGTGA. The CDR3 loop spans 15 amino acids. CDR3 DNA sequence: TGTGCCAGCAGCAGTGACAGGGGGAACACCGGGGAGCTGTTTTTT. The encoded protein is CASSSDRGNTGELFF. The whole variable domain, remainder taken from reference TRBV7-3 and TRBJ2-2, is GAGVSQTPSNKVTEKGKYVELRCDPISGHTALYWYRQSLGQGPEFLIYFQGTGAADDSGLPNDRFFAVRPEGSVSTLKIQRTERGDSAVYLCASSSDRGNTGELFFGEGSRLTVL.

CDR3 sequence reads: CATRGDTQYF. In nucleotides, the CDR3 is TGTGCTACACGGGGAGATACGCAGTATTTT. This sequence joins TRBV19 and TRBJ2-3; D may be TRBD2 (5 bases). Germline assignment: CDR1 LNHDA and CDR2 SQIVND (reference sequence). The CDR3 covers 10 residues.

The chain links TRBV9 to TRBJ2-7; TRBD2 agrees at 7 bases. With V trimmed by 0 bases and J by 4 bases, 4 bases remained unmatched. Germline V lookup: CDR1 SGDLS, CDR2 YYNGEE. This CDR3 contains 14 residues. This CDR3 reads CASSVGQGGYEQYF. As DNA, the CDR3 is TGTGCCAGCAGCGTAGGGCAGGGAGGGTACGAGCAGTACTTC.

The V and J genes are TRBV27 and TRBJ2-7; D may be TRBD2 (6 bases). The CDR3 is 16 amino acids. Trimming removed 5 bases at V and 1 base at J, with 18 bases between. Per germline, CDR1 MNHEY and CDR2 SMNVEV (reference sequence). This CDR3 reads CASSRSSAGPSYEQYF. CDR3 DNA sequence: TGTGCCAGCAGTCGTTCTAGTGCGGGGCCTTCCTACGAGCAGTACTTC.

The rearrangement joins TRBV20-1 to TRBJ2-7; D unclear. CDR3 length equals 11 residues. Trimming removed 3 bases at V and 3 bases at J, with 6 bases between. Germline V lookup: CDR1 DFQATT, CDR2 SNEGSKA (reference sequence). The CDR3 region is CSASRIYEQYF. CDR3 nucleotide sequence: TGCAGTGCTAGCAGGATCTACGAGCAGTACTTC.

This clone was recorded once. The chain uses TRBV1 and TRBJ2-1; the table's D call TRBD1 went unverified against the DNA. TRBV1 is an annotated pseudogene. The CDR3 is made up of 13 amino acids. DNA for the CDR3: TGCACCAGCGTTTGGACAGGTGGCAATGAGCAGTTCTTC. Protein product: CTSVWTGGNEQFF.

This clone was seen only a few times. This chain uses TRBV6-2 or TRBV6-3 with TRBJ1-1; 8 nucleotides match TRBD1. The trim removed 6 bases at V and 3 bases at J, leaving 3 bases unmatched. Germline values: CDR1 MNHEY, CDR2 SVGEGT. CDR3 length equals 13 residues. The CDR3 sequence: CASSSQGDTEAFF. The CDR3 coding sequence is TGTGCCAGCAGCTCACAGGGGGACACTGAAGCTTTCTTT.

About this clone itself: A read error is possible here, since a much larger clone lies one base away. Other nucleotide sequences in the sample specify the same CDR3. The CDR3 here is CASSYQGSNQPQHF. CDR3 nucleotides: TGTGCCAGCAGTTATCAGGGGAGCAATCAGCCCCAGCATTTT. V gene TRBV27 combines with J gene TRBJ1-5; D perhaps matches TRBD1 (6 bases). This CDR3 spans 14 amino acids. V was clipped by 4 bases and J by 1 base, with 8 bases between them. Germline V gene sequence: CDR1 MNHEY, CDR2 SMNVEV (reference sequence).

The rearrangement uses TRBV19 and TRBJ2-4; perhaps TRBD1 as D (5 bases). CDR3 size: 16 residues. Germline CDR1 reads LNHDA; CDR2 reads SQIVND (reference sequence). Trimming took off 5 bases at V and 0 bases at J, with 14 bases between the two ends. For the CDR3, the DNA is TGTGCCAGTAGTGATCAGGCAGGGATAGCCAAAAACATTCAGTACTTC. Amino acids: CASSDQAGIAKNIQYF.

In its sample, this clone was seen once. The CDR3 protein is CASSMNRAETQYF. The CDR3 coding sequence is TGTGCCAGTAGTATGAACAGGGCAGAGACCCAGTACTTC. The V call is TRBV19, the J call TRBJ2-5; D is perhaps TRBD1 (6 bases). The CDR3 is made up of 13 amino acids. Trimming cost V 3 bases and J 4 bases, with 9 bases left between them. Looked up from germline, CDR1 is LNHDA and CDR2 is SQIVND (reference sequence).

The J gene is TRBJ2-3, the V gene TRBV4-3; the match to TRBD2 covers 12 bases. The germline CDR1 and CDR2 sequences are LGHNA and YSLEER. The CDR3 runs to 15 residues. J lost 11 bases, V lost 0 bases, and 6 bases had no gene match. DNA for the CDR3: TGCGCCAGCAGCCAAGAAAACACTAGCGGGAGGAGGCAGTATTTT. This gives the protein CASSQENTSGRRQYF.

This chain connects TRBV27 to TRBJ2-1; 11 bases agree with TRBD2. J was trimmed by 2 bases and V by 4 bases; bases with no gene match: 10. The CDR3 contains 18 residues. Germline values: CDR1 MNHEY, CDR2 SMNVEV (reference sequence). The CDR3 here is CASSSTPPGLAAYNEQFF. DNA of the CDR3: TGTGCCAGCAGTTCAACCCCCCCGGGACTAGCGGCCTACAATGAGCAGTTCTTC.

This clone came up once. CDR3: CASSLRRTGGTDEQYF. The CDR3 nucleotides are TGTGCCAGCAGCTTGCGGCGGACAGGGGGAACGGACGAGCAGTACTTC. The chain recombines TRBV5-4 with TRBJ2-7; TRBD1 aligns across 10 bases. The V segment lost 1 base and the J segment 5 bases; nucleotides outside the gene matches: 9. The CDR3 runs 16 residues. The germline gives CDR1 SGHNT, CDR2 YYREEE (reference sequence).

The chain carries TRBV4-1 and TRBJ2-3, with TRBD2 matching 10 bases. The CDR3 sequence is 18 residues long. Germline V gives CDR1 MGHRA, CDR2 YSYEKL. J was trimmed by 4 bases and V by 0 bases; bases with no gene match: 10. CDR3 nucleotides: TGCGCCAGCAGCCAAGAGAGATCGAGCGGGGGGGCCCCAGATACGCAGTATTTT. Protein sequence: CASSQERSSGGAPDTQYF.

The chain employs TRBV10-3 and TRBJ2-7; D perhaps matches TRBD2 (6 bases). Trimming stripped 4 bases from V and 4 bases from J, with 11 bases between. Germline V lookup: CDR1 ENHRY, CDR2 SYGVKD. The CDR3 sequence is 13 residues long. The CDR3 is CAISAGGGYEQYF. The CDR3 nucleotides are TGTGCCATCAGTGCCGGGGGAGGATACGAGCAGTACTTC.

In DNA form, the CDR3 reads TGCACCAGCAGCCCCTGGTGCGGCACAGATACGCAGTATTTT. This encodes CTSSPWCGTDTQYF. V and J are TRBV1 and TRBJ2-3; TRBD2 is the table's D call and was not checked against the DNA. TRBV1 is described as a pseudogene. The CDR3 totals 14 residues.